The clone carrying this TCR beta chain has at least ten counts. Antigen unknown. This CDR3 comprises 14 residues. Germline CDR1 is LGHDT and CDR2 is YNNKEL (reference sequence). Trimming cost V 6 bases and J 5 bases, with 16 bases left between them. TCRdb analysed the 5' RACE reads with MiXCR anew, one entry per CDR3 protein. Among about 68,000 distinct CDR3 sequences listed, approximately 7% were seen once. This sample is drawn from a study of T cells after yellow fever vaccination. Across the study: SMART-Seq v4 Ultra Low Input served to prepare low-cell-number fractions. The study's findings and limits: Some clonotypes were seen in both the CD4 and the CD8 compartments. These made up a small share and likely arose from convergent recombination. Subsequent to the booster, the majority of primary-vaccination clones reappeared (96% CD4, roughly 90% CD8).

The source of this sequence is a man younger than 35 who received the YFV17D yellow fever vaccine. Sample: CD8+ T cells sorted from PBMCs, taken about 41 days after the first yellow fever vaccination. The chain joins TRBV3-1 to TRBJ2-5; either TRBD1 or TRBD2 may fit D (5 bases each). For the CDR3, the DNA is TGTGCCAGCAGGCCAGAGCTAGGGGAGGAGACCCAGTACTTC. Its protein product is CASRPELGEETQYF.